This T cell receptor beta chain stems from a study of blood T cells in healthy people across ages. Sample-barcoded 5' priming and a J-beta primer mix drove a second PCR of about 7 to 12 cycles. Per-sample output comprised a minimum of 2.5 million paired-end reads containing CDR3. One entry per CDR3 protein, called by TCRdb with MiXCR from the 5' RACE reads. The sample yields hundreds of thousands of distinct CDR3 sequences, 25% to 35% seen once. CDR1 and CDR2 from the germline V gene are SGHTA and FQGNSA. CDR3 length: 14 residues. Trimming shortened V by 5 bases and J by 8 bases, and 16 bases separated the two germline ends. Study-level results: Long-lived donors exceeded aged donors in naive CD4+ cells and diversity. Roughly linear age-related decline in beta diversity appeared, significant by age about 40.

About this clonotype itself: Its antigen remains unknown.

With each sample, at least 6 micrograms of total RNA were extracted. The sequencing sample was made of blood. This chain uses TRBV7-2 with TRBJ2-1, with D possibly being TRBD1 (6 bases). This receptor was identified in an elderly woman in good health. CDR3 sequence reads: CASSPGWGPYEQFF. DNA of the CDR3: TGTGCCAGCAGCCCAGGGTGGGGGCCGTATGAGCAGTTCTTC.